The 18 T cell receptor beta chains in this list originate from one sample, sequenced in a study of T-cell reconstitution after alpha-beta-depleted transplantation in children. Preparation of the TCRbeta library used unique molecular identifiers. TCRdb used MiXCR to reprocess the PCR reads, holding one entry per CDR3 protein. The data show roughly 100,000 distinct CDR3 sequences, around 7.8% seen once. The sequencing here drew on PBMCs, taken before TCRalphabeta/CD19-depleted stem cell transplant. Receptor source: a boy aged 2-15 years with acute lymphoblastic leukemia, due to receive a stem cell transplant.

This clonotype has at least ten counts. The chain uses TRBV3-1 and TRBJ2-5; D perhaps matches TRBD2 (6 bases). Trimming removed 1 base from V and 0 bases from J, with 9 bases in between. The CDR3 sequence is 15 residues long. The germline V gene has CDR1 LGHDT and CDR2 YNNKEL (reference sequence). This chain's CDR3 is CASSQGRGDQETQYF. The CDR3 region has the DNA TGTGCCAGCAGCCAAGGGCGGGGCGACCAAGAGACCCAGTACTTC.

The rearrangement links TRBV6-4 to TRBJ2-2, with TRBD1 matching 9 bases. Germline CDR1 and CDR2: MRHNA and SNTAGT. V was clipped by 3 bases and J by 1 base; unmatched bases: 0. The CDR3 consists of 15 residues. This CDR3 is CASSEGQGNTGELFF. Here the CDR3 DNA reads TGTGCCAGCAGTGAGGGACAGGGGAACACCGGGGAGCTGTTTTTT.

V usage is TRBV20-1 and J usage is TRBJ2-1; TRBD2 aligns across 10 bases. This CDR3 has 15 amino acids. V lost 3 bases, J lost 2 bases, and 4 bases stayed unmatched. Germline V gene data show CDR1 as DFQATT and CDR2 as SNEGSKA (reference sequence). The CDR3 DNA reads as TGCAGTGCTAGTTTAGCGGGGGGTCCCTACAATGAGCAGTTCTTC. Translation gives CSASLAGGPYNEQFF.

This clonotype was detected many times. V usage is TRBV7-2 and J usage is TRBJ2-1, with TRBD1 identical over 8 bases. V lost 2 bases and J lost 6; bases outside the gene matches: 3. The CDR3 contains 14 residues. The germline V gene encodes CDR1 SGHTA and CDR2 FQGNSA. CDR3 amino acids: CASSLPTGGNEQFF. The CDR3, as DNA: TGTGCCAGCAGCTTACCTACAGGGGGCAATGAGCAGTTCTTC. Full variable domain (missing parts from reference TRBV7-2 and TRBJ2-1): GAGVSQSPSNKVTEKGKDVELRCDPISGHTALYWYRQSLGQGLEFLIYFQGNSAPDKSGLPSDRFSAERTGGSVSTLTIQRTQQEDSAVYLCASSLPTGGNEQFFGPGTRLTVL.

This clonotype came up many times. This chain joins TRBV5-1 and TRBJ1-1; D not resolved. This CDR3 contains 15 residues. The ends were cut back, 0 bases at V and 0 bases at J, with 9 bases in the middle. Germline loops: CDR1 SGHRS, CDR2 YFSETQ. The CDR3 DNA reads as TGCGCCAGCAGCTTGGTGGGCGGTATGAACACTGAAGCTTTCTTT. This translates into CASSLVGGMNTEAFF.

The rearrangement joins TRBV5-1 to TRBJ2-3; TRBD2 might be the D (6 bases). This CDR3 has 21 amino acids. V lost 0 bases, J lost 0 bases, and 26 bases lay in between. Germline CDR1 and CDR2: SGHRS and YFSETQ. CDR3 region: CASSLEGGGRISPSSTDTQYF. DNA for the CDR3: TGCGCCAGCAGCTTGGAGGGTGGAGGGCGGATTTCACCCTCTAGCACAGATACGCAGTATTTT.

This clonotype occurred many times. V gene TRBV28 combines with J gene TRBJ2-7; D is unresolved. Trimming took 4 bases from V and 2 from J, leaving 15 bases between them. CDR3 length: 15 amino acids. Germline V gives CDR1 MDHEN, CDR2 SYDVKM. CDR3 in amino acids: CASSSYSVTTYEQYF. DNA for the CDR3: TGTGCCAGCAGTTCCTACAGTGTTACTACCTACGAGCAGTACTTC.

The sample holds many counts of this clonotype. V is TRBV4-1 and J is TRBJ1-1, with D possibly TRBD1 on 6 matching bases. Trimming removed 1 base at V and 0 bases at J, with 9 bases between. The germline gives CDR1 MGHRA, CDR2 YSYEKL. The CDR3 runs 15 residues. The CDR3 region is CASSQVNRVNTEAFF. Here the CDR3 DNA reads TGCGCCAGCAGCCAAGTAAACAGGGTGAACACTGAAGCTTTCTTT.

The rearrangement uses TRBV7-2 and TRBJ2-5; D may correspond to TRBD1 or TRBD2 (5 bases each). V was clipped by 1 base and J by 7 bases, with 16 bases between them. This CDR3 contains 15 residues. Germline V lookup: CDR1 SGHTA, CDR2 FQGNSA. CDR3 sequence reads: CASSLGGEPSGTQYF. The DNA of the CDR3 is TGTGCCAGCAGCTTAGGAGGGGAACCATCTGGGACCCAGTACTTC.

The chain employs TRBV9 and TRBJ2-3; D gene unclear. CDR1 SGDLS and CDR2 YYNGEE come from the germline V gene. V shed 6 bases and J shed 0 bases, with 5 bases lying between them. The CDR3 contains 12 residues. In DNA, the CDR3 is TGTGCCAGCACTTCTAGCACAGATACGCAGTATTTT. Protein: CASTSSTDTQYF.

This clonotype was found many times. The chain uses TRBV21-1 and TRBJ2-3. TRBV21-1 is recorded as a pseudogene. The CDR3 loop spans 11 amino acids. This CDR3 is CAVLSPDTQYF. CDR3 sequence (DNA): TGTGCCGTCCTTAGCCCAGATACGCAGTATTTT.

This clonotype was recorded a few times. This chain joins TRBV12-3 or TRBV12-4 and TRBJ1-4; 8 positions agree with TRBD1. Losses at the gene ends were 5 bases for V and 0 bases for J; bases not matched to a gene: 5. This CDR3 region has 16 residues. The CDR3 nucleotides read TGTGCCAGCAGTCCACTACAGGGGGCAACTAATGAAAAACTGTTTTTT. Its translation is CASSPLQGATNEKLFF.

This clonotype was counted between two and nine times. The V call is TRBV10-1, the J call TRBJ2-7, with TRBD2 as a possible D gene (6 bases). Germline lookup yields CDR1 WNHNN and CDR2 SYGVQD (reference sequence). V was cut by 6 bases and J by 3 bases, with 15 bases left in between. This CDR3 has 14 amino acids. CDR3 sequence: CASSPDMGGYEQYF. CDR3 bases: TGCGCCAGCAGCCCAGACATGGGAGGCTACGAGCAGTACTTC.

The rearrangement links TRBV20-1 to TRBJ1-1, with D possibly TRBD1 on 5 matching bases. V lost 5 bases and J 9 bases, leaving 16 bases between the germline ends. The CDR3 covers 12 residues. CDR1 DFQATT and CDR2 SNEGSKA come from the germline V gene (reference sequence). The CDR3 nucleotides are TGCAGTGCTGCCCCCCAGGGAGGGAAAGCTTTCTTT. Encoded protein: CSAAPQGGKAFF.

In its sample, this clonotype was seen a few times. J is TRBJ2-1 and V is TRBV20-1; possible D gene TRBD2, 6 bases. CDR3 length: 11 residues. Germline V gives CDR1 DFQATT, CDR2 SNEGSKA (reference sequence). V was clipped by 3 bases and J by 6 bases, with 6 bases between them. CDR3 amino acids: CSARGGNEQFF. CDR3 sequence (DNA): TGCAGTGCTAGGGGGGGCAATGAGCAGTTCTTC.

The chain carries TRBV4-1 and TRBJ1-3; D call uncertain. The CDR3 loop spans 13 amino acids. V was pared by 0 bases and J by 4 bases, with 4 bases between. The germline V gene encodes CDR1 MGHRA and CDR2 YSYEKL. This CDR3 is CASSQDPGNTIYF. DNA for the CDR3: TGCGCCAGCAGCCAAGATCCGGGAAACACCATATATTTT.

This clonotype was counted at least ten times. This CDR3 reads CASSPIQSSYEQYF. The CDR3 DNA reads TGTGCCAGCAGCCCAATACAGAGCTCCTACGAGCAGTACTTC. The rearrangement uses TRBV3-1 and TRBJ2-7; D not resolved. The CDR3 covers 14 residues. Trimming left V 4 bases short and J 0 bases short, with 10 bases between. Germline CDR1 reads LGHDT; CDR2 reads YNNKEL (reference sequence).

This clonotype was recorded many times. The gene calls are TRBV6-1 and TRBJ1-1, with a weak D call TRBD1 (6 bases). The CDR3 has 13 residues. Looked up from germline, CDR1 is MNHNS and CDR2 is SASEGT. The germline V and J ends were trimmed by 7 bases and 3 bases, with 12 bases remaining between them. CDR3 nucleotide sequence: TGTGCCAGCACCGAAGGGGGTGACACTGAAGCTTTCTTT. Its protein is CASTEGGDTEAFF.